This T cell receptor (beta chain) is from a study of cytomegalovirus exposure and HLA in healthy donors. Trimming shortened V by 3 bases and J by 9 bases, and 15 bases separated the two germline ends. Germline V gene sequence: CDR1 MNHEY, CDR2 SMNVEV (reference sequence). This CDR3 comprises 13 residues. The PCR had 60 Vbeta and 13 Jbeta primers. Some clones are missing from TCRdb's copy, which holds only in-frame ones; the method was immunoSEQ multiplex PCR. The sample includes more than 95,000 clones, over 80% seen only once; the top ten take 6.1%. The sample comprised PBMCs. This TCR came from a man aged 18 to 30 in good health and CMV-seronegative. V is TRBV27 and J is TRBJ2-7, with D possibly matching TRBD1 (5 bases). In DNA, the CDR3 is TGTGCCAGCAGTTTTAAGGGGCCCAGTGGGCAGTACTTC. The encoded protein is CASSFKGPSGQYF.